This TCR beta chain derives from a study of blood T cell repertoires in COVID-19 (TCRdb year 2020). For the study in its entirety: Collaborator samples came from the United States, Italy and Spain and covered acute and convalescent phases of COVID-19. The prospective study material was composed of cDNA or gDNA derived from T cells, B-cell-depleted T cells, or PBMCs. Deeply sampled blood TCRbeta repertoires from subjects exposed to, actively infected with, or recovered from COVID-19 were included in the dataset. The repertoires were made available in a free public database intended to serve as a resource for research on the immune response to SARS-CoV-2. Samples came from the ongoing ImmuneRACE study (first 160 participants) plus 1,254 subjects from 6 global collaborators. Sample metadata almost always included a de-identified subject ID, COVID-19 status, age in years and sex. HLA class I and class II types, where available, came from metadata supplied by the sample provider rather than from assay-based typing.

Another Seattle source contributed samples from volunteer blood donors who had recovered from COVID-19. Each collaborating institution followed its own protocols to collect whole blood in K2EDTA tubes. For TCRbeta analysis, collaborators shipped samples as frozen whole blood, isolated PBMCs, or DNA extracted from either of those sample types. TCRbeta CDR3 regions were amplified from genomic DNA using the immunoSEQ Assay, a bias-controlled multiplex PCR. In the authors' own workflow: Nucleated cell counts per sample were estimated from amplification of reference gene primers within the assay. To quantify the absolute abundance of each unique TCRbeta CDR3 rearrangement, sequence reads were collapsed and filtered. Productive Simpson clonality was computed per sample as the square root of Simpson's diversity index over productive rearrangements. TCRdb obtained this table from immuneACCESS and retained in-frame rearrangements with V and J assigned. These tables miss some clones; where compared with another copy, unresolved V genes account for less than half of the shortfall, and the remainder is unexplained. Clone size and the V and J calls come from that table; the DNA yielded D and trimming. The sample profile shows hundreds of thousands of clones; roughly 91% of them were found once. The ten largest clones add up to about 1% of the sample.

The paper as a whole reports these results and caveats: How much clinical and demographic metadata was included differed by source and by participant, and the metadata was provided uncurated.

This clone has only a few counts. Its recognized antigen is unknown. Base quality data are lacking; no much larger clone is found one base away. The germline V gene (reference sequence) gives CDR1 as SEHNR and CDR2 as FQNEAQ. Measured from the cysteine to the phenylalanine, the CDR3 is 11 residues long. Of the read, only the CDR3 DNA is kept; its 33 bases are in frame from base 1. Trimming removed 2 bases from V and 12 bases from J, leaving 8 bases between the germline ends. Sequenced: peripheral blood. The sequence is built from TRBV7-9 and TRBJ1-5, with a weak D call of TRBD1 (5 bases match). The receptor's source is a woman aged 40-49 years who had recovered from COVID-19. The CDR3 is CASSLWGVQHF. The DNA sequence follows: TGTGCCAGCAGCTTATGGGGGGTCCAGCATTTT.